This passage covers 7 T cell receptor beta chains from one sample sequenced in a study of cytomegalovirus exposure and HLA in healthy donors. Primers: 60 Vbeta forward and 13 Jbeta reverse. Some clones are missing from TCRdb's copy, which holds only in-frame ones; the method was immunoSEQ multiplex PCR. This sample yields approximately 100,000 clones, of which roughly 71% are seen a single time; about 11% belongs to the top ten. Source material: PBMCs. These receptor sequences come from a man aged 40-50 years in good health and CMV-seropositive.

V usage is TRBV6-5 and J usage is TRBJ1-1, with D unclear. The germline V and J ends were trimmed by 5 bases and 7 bases, with 17 bases remaining between them. In germline, CDR1 is MNHEY, CDR2 SVGAGI. The CDR3 spans 14 residues. CDR3 residues: CASSPEGRGGEAFF. The CDR3 DNA sequence: TGTGCCAGCAGTCCCGAGGGCCGCGGTGGTGAAGCTTTCTTT.

This chain connects TRBV10-1 to TRBJ1-5; perhaps TRBD1 as D (6 bases). There are 16 residues in the CDR3. V was trimmed by 2 bases and J by 1 base, leaving 12 bases between them. From germline, CDR1 is WNHNN and CDR2 SYGVQD (reference sequence). The CDR3 region is CASSEIGGKSNQPQHF. The CDR3 DNA reads TGCGCCAGCAGTGAGATAGGGGGTAAGAGCAATCAGCCCCAGCATTTT.

The chain links TRBV7-8 to TRBJ2-1; 8 positions agree with TRBD2. Per the germline V gene, CDR1 is SGHVS and CDR2 is FQNEAQ. With 6 bases clipped from V and 4 bases from J, the junction kept 11 bases outside the gene matches. There are 16 residues in the CDR3. CDR3 coding DNA: TGTGCCAGCAGTTTCCGGGGGGGAGGGTCTTACAATGAGCAGTTCTTC. It translates to CASSFRGGGSYNEQFF.

This chain joins TRBV5-1 and TRBJ2-3; 12 bases line up with TRBD2. J gave up 0 bases and V 4 bases, and 3 bases lay outside the gene matches. The germline gives CDR1 SGHRS, CDR2 YFSETQ. The CDR3 runs to 16 residues. CDR3 amino acids: CASSAGTSGSTDTQYF. The CDR3, as DNA: TGCGCCAGCAGCGCCGGGACTAGCGGGAGCACAGATACGCAGTATTTT. Full variable domain (outside the CDR3, taken from reference TRBV5-1 and TRBJ2-3): KAGVTQTPRYLIKTRGQQVTLSCSPISGHRSVSWYQQTPGQGLQFLFEYFSETQRNKGNFPGRFSGRQFSNSRSEMNVSTLELGDSALYLCASSAGTSGSTDTQYFGPGTRLTVL.

J is TRBJ2-1 and V is TRBV7-9, with 7 bases that match TRBD1. The V gene's germline CDR1 is SEHNR and CDR2 FQNEAQ (reference sequence). Trimming cost V 9 bases and J 7 bases; bases outside gene matches: 6. CDR3 length: 12 amino acids. In DNA form, the CDR3 reads TGTGCCAGTAACAGGGGTACGAATGAGCAGTTCTTC. Translated: CASNRGTNEQFF.

In DNA form, the CDR3 reads TGTGCCAGCAGTGAAACTTACAGGGGACAAGAAAAACTGTTTTTT. As protein: CASSETYRGQEKLFF. The chain combines TRBV6-4 with TRBJ1-4, with 7 bases lining up with TRBD1. The V segment lost 3 bases and the J segment 8 bases; nucleotides outside the gene matches: 9. The CDR3 runs 15 residues. The germline V gene has CDR1 MRHNA and CDR2 SNTAGT.

V usage is TRBV28 and J usage is TRBJ2-1; 8 bases align to TRBD2. The V gene end was trimmed by 5 bases and the J gene end by 0 bases; junction bases not matched to a gene: 9. CDR1 MDHEN and CDR2 SYDVKM come from the germline V gene. The CDR3 is 17 amino acids. CDR3 protein: CASSQTSASSSYNEQFF. The CDR3 DNA reads TGTGCCAGCAGTCAGACTAGCGCCAGCAGCTCCTACAATGAGCAGTTCTTC.